One sample yielded the 14 T cell receptor beta chains listed below, sequenced in a study of blood T cells in healthy people across ages. Primed by a sample-barcoded 5' primer and a J-beta primer mix, a second PCR proceeded for about 7 to 12 cycles. TCRdb processed the 5' RACE reads anew with MiXCR; each CDR3 protein has one entry. The sample lists 1.5 million to 2 million distinct CDR3 sequences, roughly two fifths occurring once. The sample taken for sequencing was blood. Every receptor here comes from a human donor in good health.

To note about this clonotype: One end of the junction does not line up with germline, which may come from a read error. This chain joins TRBV5-8 and TRBJ1-5; D gene ambiguous. The CDR3 consists of 14 residues. Germline V gives CDR1 SGHTS, CDR2 YDEGEE. The CDR3 DNA follows: TGTACCAGCAGCTTTCACATAAGCAATCAGCCCCAGCATTTT. Protein: CTSSFHISNQPQHF. The complete variable domain, with remaining parts taken from reference TRBV5-8 and TRBJ1-5, reads EAGVTQSPTHLIKTRGQQATLRCSPISGHTSVYWYQQALGLGLQFLLWYDEGEERNRGNFPPRFSGRQFPNYSSELNVNALELEDSALYLCTSSFHISNQPQHFGDGTRLSIL.

Only a few counts were recorded for this clonotype. The chain is built from TRBV10-3 and TRBJ1-2; D is unresolved. The CDR3 covers 11 residues. CDR1 ENHRY and CDR2 SYGVKD come from the germline V gene. The V end was cut by 8 bases, the J end by 6 bases, with 10 bases between. CDR3 sequence: CAIGVGDGYTF. CDR3 nucleotide sequence: TGTGCCATCGGAGTCGGGGATGGCTACACCTTC.

This clonotype was detected only a few times. CDR3 nucleotide sequence: TGCGCCAGCAGCCAACTCCGGGACAGGTCTAACTATGGCTACACCTTC. It codes for CASSQLRDRSNYGYTF. J is TRBJ1-2 and V is TRBV4-1; 8 nucleotides match TRBD1. The CDR3 runs 16 residues. Per the germline V gene, CDR1 is MGHRA and CDR2 is YSYEKL. V was pared by 2 bases and J by 0 bases, with 5 bases of the junction left unmatched.

This rearrangement joins TRBV3-1 to TRBJ2-4, with TRBD1 identical over 8 bases. Germline assignment: CDR1 LGHDT and CDR2 YNNKEL (reference sequence). This CDR3 has 16 amino acids. J gave up 13 bases and V 0 bases, and 14 bases lay outside the gene matches. The CDR3 protein is CASSQEGTAGTGEQYF. The DNA of the CDR3 is TGTGCCAGCAGCCAAGAGGGGACCGCAGGGACAGGAGAGCAGTACTTC.

The V and J genes are TRBV6-6 and TRBJ1-2, with TRBD1 matching over 7 bases. The CDR3 runs 14 residues. With 4 bases clipped from V and 4 bases from J, the junction kept 6 bases outside the gene matches. Germline assignment: CDR1 MNHNY and CDR2 SVGAGI (reference sequence). The CDR3 spells CASSWGQSSYGYTF. CDR3 nucleotides: TGTGCCAGCAGTTGGGGACAGAGCAGCTATGGCTACACCTTC.

V gene TRBV7-9 combines with J gene TRBJ1-6; 9 positions match TRBD1. V was pared by 2 bases and J by 4 bases, with 3 bases of the junction left unmatched. Germline lookup yields CDR1 SEHNR and CDR2 FQNEAQ (reference sequence). This CDR3 has 16 residues. CDR3 region: CASSLTGGKYNSPLHF. The CDR3 bases are TGTGCCAGCAGCTTAACAGGGGGCAAGTATAATTCACCCCTCCACTTT.

A few counts support this clonotype. Written as DNA, the CDR3 is TGCAGTGCTACAACGGGACTAGCGGCTCCCAATGAGCAGTTCTTC. Protein: CSATTGLAAPNEQFF. The gene calls are TRBV20-1 and TRBJ2-1; 11 bases match TRBD2. V gave up 4 bases and J gave up 6 bases; unmatched junction bases: 8. The length of the CDR3 is 15 residues. Germline CDR1 DFQATT, CDR2 SNEGSKA (reference sequence).

This clonotype was recorded a few times. This CDR3 is CATSDPTGEGTEAFF. The CDR3 region has the DNA TGTGCCACCAGTGACCCGACAGGGGAGGGCACTGAAGCTTTCTTT. The V gene is TRBV24-1, the J gene TRBJ1-1, with TRBD1 matching over 8 bases. The CDR3 has 15 amino acids. Looked up from germline, CDR1 is KGHDR and CDR2 is SFDVKD. V shed 4 bases, J shed 4 bases, and the junction held 7 bases outside the gene matches.

A single count supports this clonotype. This chain links TRBV5-1 with TRBJ1-5, with 7 bases lining up with TRBD1. V was clipped by 0 bases and J by 5 bases; unmatched bases: 5. The CDR3 is 15 residues long. Germline V gene data show CDR1 as SGHRS and CDR2 as YFSETQ. CDR3 DNA sequence: TGCGCCAGCAGCTTGGTGGCAGGGGGGCATCAGCCCCAGCATTTT. Protein product: CASSLVAGGHQPQHF. Filled out from reference TRBV5-1 and TRBJ1-5, the complete variable domain reads KAGVTQTPRYLIKTRGQQVTLSCSPISGHRSVSWYQQTPGQGLQFLFEYFSETQRNKGNFPGRFSGRQFSNSRSEMNVSTLELGDSALYLCASSLVAGGHQPQHFGDGTRLSIL.

The chain is built from TRBV20-1 and TRBJ2-3, with TRBD2 identical over 10 bases. This CDR3 comprises 15 residues. J was trimmed by 2 bases and V by 2 bases; bases with no gene match: 4. Looked up from germline, CDR1 is DFQATT and CDR2 is SNEGSKA (reference sequence). CDR3 nucleotide sequence: TGCAGTGCTAGACCGACTAGCGGGCCCACAGATACGCAGTATTTT. Residues: CSARPTSGPTDTQYF.

V is TRBV29-1 and J is TRBJ1-2; a weak D match, TRBD1 (6 bases). Germline CDR1 reads SQVTM; CDR2 reads ANQGSEA. This CDR3 contains 11 residues. The V end lost 3 bases, the J end lost 8 bases, and 10 bases lay between the germline ends. CDR3 in amino acids: CSVDRGIGYTF. The CDR3, as DNA: TGCAGCGTTGACAGGGGTATCGGCTACACCTTC.

V and J are TRBV11-2 and TRBJ2-3, with D unresolved. V lost 7 bases to trimming and J lost 1 base, with 6 bases between them. This CDR3 is 12 amino acids long. Germline CDR1 and CDR2: SGHAT and FQNNGV. In DNA, the CDR3 is TGTGCCAGCACCCATGGCACAGATACGCAGTATTTT. This translates into CASTHGTDTQYF.

This rearrangement joins TRBV11-2 to TRBJ2-7, with 10 positions matching TRBD2. The CDR3 loop spans 16 amino acids. J was trimmed by 2 bases and V by 3 bases; bases with no gene match: 7. CDR1 and CDR2 from the germline V gene are SGHAT and FQNNGV. CDR3 DNA sequence: TGTGCCAGCAGCTTCTGGATAGCGGGGGGTACCTACGAGCAGTACTTC. Protein: CASSFWIAGGTYEQYF.

The chain joins TRBV20-1 to TRBJ2-3; D uncertain. V was shortened by 3 bases and J by 0 bases, with 13 bases between the two germline ends. The CDR3 has 15 amino acids. Germline CDR1 reads DFQATT; CDR2 reads SNEGSKA (reference sequence). The CDR3: CSASSDFSSTDTQYF. CDR3 DNA: TGCAGTGCTAGTTCAGATTTCTCTAGCACAGATACGCAGTATTTT.